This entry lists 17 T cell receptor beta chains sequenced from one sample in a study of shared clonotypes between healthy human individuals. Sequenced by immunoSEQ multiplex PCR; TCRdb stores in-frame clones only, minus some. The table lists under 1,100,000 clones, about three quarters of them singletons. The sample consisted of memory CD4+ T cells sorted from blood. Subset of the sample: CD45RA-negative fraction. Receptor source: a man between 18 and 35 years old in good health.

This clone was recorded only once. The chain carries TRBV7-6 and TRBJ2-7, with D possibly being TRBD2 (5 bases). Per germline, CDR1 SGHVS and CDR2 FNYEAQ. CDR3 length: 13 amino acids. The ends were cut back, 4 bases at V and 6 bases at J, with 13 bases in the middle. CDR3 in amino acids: CASSSGRATEQYF. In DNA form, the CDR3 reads TGTGCCAGCAGCTCGGGAAGAGCGACCGAGCAGTACTTC.

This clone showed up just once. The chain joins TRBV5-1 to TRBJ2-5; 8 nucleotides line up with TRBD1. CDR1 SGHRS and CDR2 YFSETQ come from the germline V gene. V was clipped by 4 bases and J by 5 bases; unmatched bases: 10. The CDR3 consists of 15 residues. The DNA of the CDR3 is TGCGCCAGCAGCCGCAACGCAGGGGGCAGGGAGACCCAGTACTTC. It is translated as CASSRNAGGRETQYF.

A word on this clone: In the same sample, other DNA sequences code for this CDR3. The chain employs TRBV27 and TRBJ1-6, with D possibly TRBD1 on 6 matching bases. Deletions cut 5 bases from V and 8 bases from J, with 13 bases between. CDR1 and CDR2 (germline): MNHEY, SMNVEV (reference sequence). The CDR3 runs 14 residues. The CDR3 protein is CASSRRTDDSPLHF. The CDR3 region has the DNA TGTGCCAGCAGTCGACGGACAGATGATTCACCCCTCCACTTT.

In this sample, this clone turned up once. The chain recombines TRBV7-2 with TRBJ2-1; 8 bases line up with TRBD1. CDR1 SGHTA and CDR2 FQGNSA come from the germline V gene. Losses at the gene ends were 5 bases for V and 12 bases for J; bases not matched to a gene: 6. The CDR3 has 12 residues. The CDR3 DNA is TGTGCCAGCAGCGGGGGGACAGGAGGGCAGTTCTTC. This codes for CASSGGTGGQFF.

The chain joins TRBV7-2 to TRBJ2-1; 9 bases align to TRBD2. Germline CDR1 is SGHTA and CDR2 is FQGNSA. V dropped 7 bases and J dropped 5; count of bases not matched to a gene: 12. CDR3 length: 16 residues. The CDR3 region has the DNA TGTGCCAGCACCTCATACGGGCTAGCGGGGAACAATGAGCAGTTCTTC. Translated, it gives CASTSYGLAGNNEQFF.

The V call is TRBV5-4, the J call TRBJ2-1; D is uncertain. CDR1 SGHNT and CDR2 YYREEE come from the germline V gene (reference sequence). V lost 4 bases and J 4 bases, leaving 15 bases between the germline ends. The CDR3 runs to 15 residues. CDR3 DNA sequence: TGTGCCAGCAGCACCGACGGGCTTTGGTACAATGAGCAGTTCTTC. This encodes CASSTDGLWYNEQFF.

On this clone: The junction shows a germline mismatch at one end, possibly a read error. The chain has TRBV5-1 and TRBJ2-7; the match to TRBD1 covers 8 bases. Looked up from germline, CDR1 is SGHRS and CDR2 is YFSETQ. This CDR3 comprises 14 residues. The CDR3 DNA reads TGCACCAGCAGCTCCGACAGGGGCTCCTACGAGCAGTACTTC. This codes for CTSSSDRGSYEQYF.

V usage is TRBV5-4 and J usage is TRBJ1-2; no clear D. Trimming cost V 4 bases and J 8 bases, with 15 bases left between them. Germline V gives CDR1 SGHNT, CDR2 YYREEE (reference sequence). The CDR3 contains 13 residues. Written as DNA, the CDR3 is TGTGCCAGCAGCGTGGACCCTCCCAAGGGCTACACCTTC. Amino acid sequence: CASSVDPPKGYTF.

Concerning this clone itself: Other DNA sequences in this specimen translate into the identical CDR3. The CDR3 bases are TGCGCCAGCAGACTAGCGGGGGGGTACAATGAGCAGTTCTTC. This translates into CASRLAGGYNEQFF. The chain recombines TRBV10-2 with TRBJ2-1, with 13 bases lining up with TRBD2. There are 14 residues in the CDR3. Germline assignment: CDR1 WSHSY and CDR2 SAAADI. The V segment lost 6 bases and the J segment 4 bases; nucleotides outside the gene matches: 0.

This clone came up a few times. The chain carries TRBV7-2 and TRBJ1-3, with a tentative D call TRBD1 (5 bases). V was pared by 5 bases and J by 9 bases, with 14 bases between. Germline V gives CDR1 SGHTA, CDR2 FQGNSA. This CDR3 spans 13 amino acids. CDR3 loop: CASSPGQSSTIYF. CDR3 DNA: TGTGCCAGCAGCCCCGGACAAAGCAGCACCATATATTTT.

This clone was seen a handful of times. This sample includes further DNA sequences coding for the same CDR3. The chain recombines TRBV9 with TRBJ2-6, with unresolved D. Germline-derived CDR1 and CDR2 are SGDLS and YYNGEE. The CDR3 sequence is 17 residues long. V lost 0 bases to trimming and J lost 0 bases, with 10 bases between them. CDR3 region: CASSVGAGGSGANVLTF. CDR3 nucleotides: TGTGCCAGCAGCGTAGGGGCCGGTGGCTCTGGGGCCAACGTCCTGACTTTC.

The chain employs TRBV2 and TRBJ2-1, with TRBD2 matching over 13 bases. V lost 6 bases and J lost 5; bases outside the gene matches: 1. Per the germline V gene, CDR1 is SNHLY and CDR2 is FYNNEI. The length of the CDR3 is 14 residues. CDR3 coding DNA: TGTGCCAGCAGGGGGACTAGCGGGGACAATGAGCAGTTCTTC. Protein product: CASRGTSGDNEQFF.

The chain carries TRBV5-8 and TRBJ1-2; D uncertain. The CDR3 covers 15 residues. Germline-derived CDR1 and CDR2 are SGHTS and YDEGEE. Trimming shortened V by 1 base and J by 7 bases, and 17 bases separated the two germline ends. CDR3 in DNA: TGTGCCAGCAGCTTGAGATTAGGAGGGCAACGTGGCTACACCTTC. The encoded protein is CASSLRLGGQRGYTF.

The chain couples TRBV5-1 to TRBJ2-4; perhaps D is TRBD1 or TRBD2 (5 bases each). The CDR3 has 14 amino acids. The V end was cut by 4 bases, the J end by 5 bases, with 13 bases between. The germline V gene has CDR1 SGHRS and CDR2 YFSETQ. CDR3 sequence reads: CASSRGGLENIQYF. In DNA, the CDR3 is TGCGCCAGCAGCCGGGGCGGACTGGAAAACATTCAGTACTTC.

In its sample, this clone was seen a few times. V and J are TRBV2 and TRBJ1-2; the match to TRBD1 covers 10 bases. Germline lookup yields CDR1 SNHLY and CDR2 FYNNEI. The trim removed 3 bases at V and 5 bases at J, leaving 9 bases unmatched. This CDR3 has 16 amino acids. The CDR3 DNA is TGTGCCAGCAGTGATAAGTGGGACAGGGGAGGATATGGCTACACCTTC. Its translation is CASSDKWDRGGYGYTF.

Written as DNA, the CDR3 is TGCAGCGTTGTTCCGGGAGACGCCAATCAGCCCCAGCATTTT. It encodes CSVVPGDANQPQHF. This chain links TRBV29-1 with TRBJ1-5; D call uncertain. CDR3 length: 14 amino acids. V was pared by 4 bases and J by 3 bases, with 13 bases between. Germline V gives CDR1 SQVTM, CDR2 ANQGSEA.

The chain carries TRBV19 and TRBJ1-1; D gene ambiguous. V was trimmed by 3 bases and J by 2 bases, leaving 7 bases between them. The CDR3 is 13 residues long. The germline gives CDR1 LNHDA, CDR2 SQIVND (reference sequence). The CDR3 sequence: CASSMYANTEAFF. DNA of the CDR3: TGTGCCAGTAGTATGTACGCTAACACTGAAGCTTTCTTT.